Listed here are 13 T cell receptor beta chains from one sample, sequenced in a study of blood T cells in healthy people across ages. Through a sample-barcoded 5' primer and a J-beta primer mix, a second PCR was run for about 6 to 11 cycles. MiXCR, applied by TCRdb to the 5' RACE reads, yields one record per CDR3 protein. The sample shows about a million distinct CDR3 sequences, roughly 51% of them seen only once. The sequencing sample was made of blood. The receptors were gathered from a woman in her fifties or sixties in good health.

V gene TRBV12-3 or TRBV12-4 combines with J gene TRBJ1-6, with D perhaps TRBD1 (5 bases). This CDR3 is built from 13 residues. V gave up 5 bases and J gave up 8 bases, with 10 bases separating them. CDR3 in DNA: TGTGCCAGCAGTAGGACAAGTTATTCACCCCTCCACTTT. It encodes CASSRTSYSPLHF.

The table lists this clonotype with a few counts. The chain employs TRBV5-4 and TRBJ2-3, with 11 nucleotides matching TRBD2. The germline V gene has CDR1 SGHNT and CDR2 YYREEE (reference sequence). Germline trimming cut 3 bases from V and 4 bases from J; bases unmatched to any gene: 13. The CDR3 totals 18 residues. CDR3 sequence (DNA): TGTGCCAGCAGCTCTGGACTAGCGGGCTATGATAATGCAGATACGCAGTATTTT. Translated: CASSSGLAGYDNADTQYF. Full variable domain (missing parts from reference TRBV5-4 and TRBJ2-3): ETGVTQSPTHLIKTRGQQVTLRCSSQSGHNTVSWYQQALGQGPQFIFQYYREEENGRGNFPPRFSGLQFPNYSSELNVNALELDDSALYLCASSSGLAGYDNADTQYFGPGTRLTVL.

CDR3 DNA: TGTGCCAGCAGTAGCGGACAGGTTAGCAATCAGCCCCAGCATTTT. It specifies CASSSGQVSNQPQHF. The chain recombines TRBV12-3 or TRBV12-4 with TRBJ1-5, with 7 bases that match TRBD1. This CDR3 region has 15 residues. J was trimmed by 0 bases and V by 5 bases; bases with no gene match: 4.

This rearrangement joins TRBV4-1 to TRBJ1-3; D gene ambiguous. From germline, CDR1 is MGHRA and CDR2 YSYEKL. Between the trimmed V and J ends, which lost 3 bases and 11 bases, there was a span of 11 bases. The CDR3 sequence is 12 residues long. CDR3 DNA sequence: TGCGCCAGCAGCCAGGGCCTCTGGCCCATATATTTT. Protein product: CASSQGLWPIYF.

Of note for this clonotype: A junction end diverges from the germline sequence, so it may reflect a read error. CDR3 region: CASSVLRDTDAQYF. As DNA, the CDR3 is TGTGCCAGCAGTGTTCTAAGGGACACAGATGCGCAGTATTTT. V usage is TRBV28 and J usage is TRBJ2-3; a possible D gene is TRBD1 (6 bases). Germline V lookup: CDR1 MDHEN, CDR2 SYDVKM. The CDR3 runs 14 residues.

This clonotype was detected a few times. The CDR3 sequence: CASSQGAGVADTQYF. CDR3 bases: TGTGCCAGCAGCCAAGGAGCGGGAGTGGCAGATACGCAGTATTTT. This chain connects TRBV14 to TRBJ2-3, with 8 bases fitting TRBD2. Germline V gene sequence: CDR1 SGHDN, CDR2 FVKESK. V was pared by 1 base and J by 4 bases, with 4 bases of the junction left unmatched. The CDR3 runs 15 residues.

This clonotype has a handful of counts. The CDR3 is CSARKAGGVGNEQFF. For the CDR3, the DNA is TGCAGTGCTCGGAAGGCGGGAGGGGTTGGGAATGAGCAGTTCTTC. V is TRBV20-1 and J is TRBJ2-1, with TRBD2 matching 9 bases. The J segment lost 7 bases and the V segment lost 5 bases, leaving 12 bases of the junction unmatched. Germline V CDR1 and CDR2: DFQATT, SNEGSKA (reference sequence). The CDR3 has 15 residues.

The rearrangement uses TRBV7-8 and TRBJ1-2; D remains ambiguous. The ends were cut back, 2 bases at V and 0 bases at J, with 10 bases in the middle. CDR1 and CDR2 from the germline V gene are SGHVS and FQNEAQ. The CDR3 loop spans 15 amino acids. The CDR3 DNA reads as TGTGCCAGCAGCTTAATCGGGAGAACTAACTATGGCTACACCTTC. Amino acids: CASSLIGRTNYGYTF.

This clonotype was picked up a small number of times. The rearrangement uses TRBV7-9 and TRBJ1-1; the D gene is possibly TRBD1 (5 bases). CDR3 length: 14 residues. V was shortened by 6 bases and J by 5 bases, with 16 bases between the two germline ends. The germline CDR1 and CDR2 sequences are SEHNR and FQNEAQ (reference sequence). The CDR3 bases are TGTGCCAGCAGTCACCCCAGGGATATGACTGAAGCTTTCTTT. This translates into CASSHPRDMTEAFF. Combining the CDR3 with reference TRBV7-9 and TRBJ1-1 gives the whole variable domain DTGVSQNPRHKITKRGQNVTFRCDPISEHNRLYWYRQTLGQGPEFLTYFQNEAQLEKSRLLSDRFSAERPKGSFSTLEIQRTEQGDSAMYLCASSHPRDMTEAFFGQGTRLTVV.

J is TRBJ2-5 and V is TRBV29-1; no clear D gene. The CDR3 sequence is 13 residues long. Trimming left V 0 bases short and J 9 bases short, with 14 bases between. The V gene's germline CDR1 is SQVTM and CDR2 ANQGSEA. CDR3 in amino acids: CSVEDLQGPSQYF. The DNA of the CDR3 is TGCAGCGTTGAAGATCTTCAAGGCCCGTCCCAGTACTTC.

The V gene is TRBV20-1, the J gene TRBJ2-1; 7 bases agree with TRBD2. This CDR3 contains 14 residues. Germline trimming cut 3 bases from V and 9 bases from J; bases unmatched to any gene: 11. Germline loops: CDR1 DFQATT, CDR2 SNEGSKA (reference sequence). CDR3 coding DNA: TGCAGTGCTAGGGGTGGCGGGAGACTGGGTGAGCAGTTCTTC. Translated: CSARGGGRLGEQFF.

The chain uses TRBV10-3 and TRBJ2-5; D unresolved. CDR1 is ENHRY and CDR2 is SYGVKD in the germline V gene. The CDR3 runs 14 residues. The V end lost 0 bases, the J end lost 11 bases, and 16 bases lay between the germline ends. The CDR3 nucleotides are TGTGCCATCAGTGAGTCCCCGCCCTCTAATGAGCAGTACTTC. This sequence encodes CAISESPPSNEQYF.

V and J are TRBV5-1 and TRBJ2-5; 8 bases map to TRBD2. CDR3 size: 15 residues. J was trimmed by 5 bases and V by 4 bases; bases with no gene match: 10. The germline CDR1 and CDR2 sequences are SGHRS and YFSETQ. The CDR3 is CASSPVTSERETQYF. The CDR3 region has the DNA TGCGCCAGCAGCCCCGTGACTAGCGAGAGGGAGACCCAGTACTTC. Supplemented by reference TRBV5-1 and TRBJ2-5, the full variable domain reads KAGVTQTPRYLIKTRGQQVTLSCSPISGHRSVSWYQQTPGQGLQFLFEYFSETQRNKGNFPGRFSGRQFSNSRSEMNVSTLELGDSALYLCASSPVTSERETQYFGPGTRLLVL.